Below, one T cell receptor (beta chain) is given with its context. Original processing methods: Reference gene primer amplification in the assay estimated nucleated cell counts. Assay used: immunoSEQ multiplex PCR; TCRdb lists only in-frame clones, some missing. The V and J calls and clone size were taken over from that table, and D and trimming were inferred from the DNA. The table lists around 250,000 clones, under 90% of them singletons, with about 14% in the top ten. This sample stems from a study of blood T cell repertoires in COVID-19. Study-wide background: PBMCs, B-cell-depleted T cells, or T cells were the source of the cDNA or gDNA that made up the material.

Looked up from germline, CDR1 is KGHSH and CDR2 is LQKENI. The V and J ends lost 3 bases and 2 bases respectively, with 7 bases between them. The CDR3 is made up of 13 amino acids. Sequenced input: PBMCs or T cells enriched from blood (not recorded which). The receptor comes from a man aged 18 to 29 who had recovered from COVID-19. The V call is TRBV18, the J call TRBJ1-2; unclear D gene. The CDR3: CASSPGRNYGYTF. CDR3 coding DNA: TGTGCCAGCTCACCGGGCCGAAACTATGGCTACACCTTC.